The present TCR beta chain was sequenced within a study of CD8+ T cells in alopecia areata. Study results and limitations: Mice showed TCR sharing more clearly than patients did, possibly owing to HLA. Throughout tofacitinib, many expanded lesional clones continued to persist in scalp and blood.

This clone was seen once. Its antigen is not identified. As the sequencing template, cDNA was produced by extracting RNA and reverse transcribing it. The table came from immunoSEQ multiplex PCR; TCRdb's copy has only in-frame clones and leaves some out. The sample lists 90,000 to 150,000 clones, about half occurring once. The CDR3 runs to 15 residues. The germline V gene has CDR1 MGHRA and CDR2 YSYEKL. The ends were cut back, 2 bases at V and 0 bases at J, with 7 bases in the middle. Treatment noted: oral pan-JAK inhibitor, 5-10 mg twice daily. The chain employs TRBV4-1 and TRBJ1-4; D not certain. This clonotype was sampled from a human donor with alopecia areata. The sample consisted of CD4+ T cells sorted from blood, taken at week 4, from a patient treated with tofacitinib. CDR3 sequence: CASSQPGATNEKLFF. CDR3 nucleotides: TGCGCCAGCAGCCAACCGGGTGCAACTAATGAAAAACTGTTTTTT.